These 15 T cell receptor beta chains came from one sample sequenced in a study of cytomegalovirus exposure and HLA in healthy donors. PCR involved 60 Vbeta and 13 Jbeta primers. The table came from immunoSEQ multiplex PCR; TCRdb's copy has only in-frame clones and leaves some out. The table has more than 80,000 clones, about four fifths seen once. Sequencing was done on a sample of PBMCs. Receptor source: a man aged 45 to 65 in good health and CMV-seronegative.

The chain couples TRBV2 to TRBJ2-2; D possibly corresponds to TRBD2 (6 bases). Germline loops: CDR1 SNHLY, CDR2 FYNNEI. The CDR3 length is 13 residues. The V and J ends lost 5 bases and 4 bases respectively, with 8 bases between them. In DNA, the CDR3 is TGTGCCAGCAGTATGGGACTCACCGGGGAGCTGTTTTTT. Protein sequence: CASSMGLTGELFF.

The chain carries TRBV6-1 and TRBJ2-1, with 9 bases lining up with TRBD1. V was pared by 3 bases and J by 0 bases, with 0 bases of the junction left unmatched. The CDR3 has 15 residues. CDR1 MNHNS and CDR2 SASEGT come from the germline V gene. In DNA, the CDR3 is TGTGCCAGCAGTGAGACAGGGGGCTCCTACAATGAGCAGTTCTTC. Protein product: CASSETGGSYNEQFF.

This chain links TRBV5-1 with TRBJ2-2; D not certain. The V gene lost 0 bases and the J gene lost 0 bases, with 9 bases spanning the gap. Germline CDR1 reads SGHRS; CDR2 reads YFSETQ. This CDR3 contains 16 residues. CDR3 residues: CASSLDPATNTGELFF. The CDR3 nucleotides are TGCGCCAGCAGCTTGGATCCCGCTACGAACACCGGGGAGCTGTTTTTT. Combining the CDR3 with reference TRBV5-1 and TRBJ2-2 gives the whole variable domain KAGVTQTPRYLIKTRGQQVTLSCSPISGHRSVSWYQQTPGQGLQFLFEYFSETQRNKGNFPGRFSGRQFSNSRSEMNVSTLELGDSALYLCASSLDPATNTGELFFGEGSRLTVL.

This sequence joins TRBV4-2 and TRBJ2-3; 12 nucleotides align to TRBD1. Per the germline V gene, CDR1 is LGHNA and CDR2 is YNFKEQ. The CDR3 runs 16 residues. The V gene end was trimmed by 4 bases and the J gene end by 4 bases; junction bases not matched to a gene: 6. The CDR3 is CASSLSGTGGADTQYF. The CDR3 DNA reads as TGTGCCAGCAGCCTCTCCGGGACAGGGGGCGCAGATACGCAGTATTTT.

CDR3 nucleotides: TGTGCCAGCAGGAGGAGGGATCCCGGGGAGCTGTTTTTT. Amino acid sequence: CASRRRDPGELFF. The chain is built from TRBV6-6 and TRBJ2-2; D may be TRBD2 (6 bases). The CDR3 is 13 amino acids. Per germline, CDR1 MNHNY and CDR2 SVGAGI (reference sequence). V was shortened by 6 bases and J by 6 bases, with 11 bases between the two germline ends.

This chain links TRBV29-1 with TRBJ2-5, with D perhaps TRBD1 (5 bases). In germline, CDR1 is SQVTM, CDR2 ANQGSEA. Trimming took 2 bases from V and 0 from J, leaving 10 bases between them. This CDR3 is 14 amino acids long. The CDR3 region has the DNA TGCAGCGTTGAAATAGGCAGGGACCAAGAGACCCAGTACTTC. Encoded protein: CSVEIGRDQETQYF. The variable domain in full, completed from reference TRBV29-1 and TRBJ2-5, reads SAVISQKPSRDICQRGTSLTIQCQVDSQVTMMFWYRQQPGQSLTLIATANQGSEATYESGFVIDKFPISRPNLTFSTLTVSNMSPEDSSIYLCSVEIGRDQETQYFGPGTRLLVL.

CDR3 loop: CASSLTVNTGELFF. The CDR3, as DNA: TGCGCCAGCAGCTTGACAGTGAACACCGGGGAGCTGTTTTTT. The chain is built from TRBV5-1 and TRBJ2-2; D is uncertain. Germline V lookup: CDR1 SGHRS, CDR2 YFSETQ. CDR3 length: 14 residues. Trimming left V 1 base short and J 1 base short, with 5 bases between.

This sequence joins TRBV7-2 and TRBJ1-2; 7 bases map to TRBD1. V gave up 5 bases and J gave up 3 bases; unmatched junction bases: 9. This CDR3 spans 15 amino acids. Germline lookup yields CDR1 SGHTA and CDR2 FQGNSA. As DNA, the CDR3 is TGTGCCAGCAGCCCAAGAACAGGGGATCACTATGGCTACACCTTC. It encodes CASSPRTGDHYGYTF.

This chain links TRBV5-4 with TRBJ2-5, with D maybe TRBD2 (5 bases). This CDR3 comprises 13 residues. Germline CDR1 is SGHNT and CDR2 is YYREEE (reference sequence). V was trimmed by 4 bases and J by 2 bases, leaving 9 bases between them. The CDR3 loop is CASSARDQETQYF. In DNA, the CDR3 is TGTGCCAGCAGCGCCCGGGATCAAGAGACCCAGTACTTC.

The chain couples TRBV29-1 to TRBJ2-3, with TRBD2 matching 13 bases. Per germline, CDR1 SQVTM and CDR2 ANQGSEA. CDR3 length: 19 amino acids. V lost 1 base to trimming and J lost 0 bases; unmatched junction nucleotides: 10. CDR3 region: CSVEGYGLAGDPSTDTQYF. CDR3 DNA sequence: TGCAGCGTTGAAGGTTACGGACTAGCGGGGGACCCAAGCACAGATACGCAGTATTTT.

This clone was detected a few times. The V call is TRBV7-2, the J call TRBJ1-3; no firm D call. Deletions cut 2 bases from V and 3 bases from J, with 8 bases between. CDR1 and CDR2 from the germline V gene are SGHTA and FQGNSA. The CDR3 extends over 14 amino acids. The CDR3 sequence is CASSLRGLGNTIYF. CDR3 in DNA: TGTGCCAGCAGCTTACGAGGTCTTGGAAACACCATATATTTT. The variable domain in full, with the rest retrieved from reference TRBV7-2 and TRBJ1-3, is GAGVSQSPSNKVTEKGKDVELRCDPISGHTALYWYRQSLGQGLEFLIYFQGNSAPDKSGLPSDRFSAERTGGSVSTLTIQRTQQEDSAVYLCASSLRGLGNTIYFGEGSWLTVV.

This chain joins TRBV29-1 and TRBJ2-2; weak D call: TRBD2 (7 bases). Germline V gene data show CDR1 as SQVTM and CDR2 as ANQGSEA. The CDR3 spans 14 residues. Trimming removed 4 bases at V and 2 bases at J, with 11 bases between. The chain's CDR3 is CSVVGGLNTGELFF. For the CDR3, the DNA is TGCAGCGTTGTGGGGGGGCTTAACACCGGGGAGCTGTTTTTT.

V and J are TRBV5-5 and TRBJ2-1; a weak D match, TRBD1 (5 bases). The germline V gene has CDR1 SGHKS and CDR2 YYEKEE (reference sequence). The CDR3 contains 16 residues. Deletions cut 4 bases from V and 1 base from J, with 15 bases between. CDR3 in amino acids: CASSPDRRLSYNEQFF. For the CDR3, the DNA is TGTGCCAGCAGCCCAGACAGACGTTTATCCTACAATGAGCAGTTCTTC.

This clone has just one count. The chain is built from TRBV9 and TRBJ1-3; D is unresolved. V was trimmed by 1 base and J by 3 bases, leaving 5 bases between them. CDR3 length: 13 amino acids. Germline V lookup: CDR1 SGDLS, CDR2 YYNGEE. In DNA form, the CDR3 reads TGTGCCAGCAGCGTATACAGTGGAAACACCATATATTTT. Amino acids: CASSVYSGNTIYF.

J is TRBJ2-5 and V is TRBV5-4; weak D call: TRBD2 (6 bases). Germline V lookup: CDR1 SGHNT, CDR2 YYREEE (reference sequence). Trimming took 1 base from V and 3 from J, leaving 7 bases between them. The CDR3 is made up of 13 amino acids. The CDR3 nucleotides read TGTGCCAGCAGCTTGCCGGGGGAAGAGACCCAGTACTTC. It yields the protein CASSLPGEETQYF.